The 26 T cell receptor beta chains in this list originate from one sample, sequenced in a study of Tregs in tolerant kidney transplant recipients. Recipients received nonmyeloablative bone marrow transplants from related graft donors, with transient mixed chimerism. The data were produced by immunoSEQ multiplex PCR, yet TCRdb's version contains in-frame clones alone and is incomplete. Its table records 20,000 to 30,000 clones. The material sequenced was CD4+ T cells from blood (PBMCs), taken 6 months after the transplant. These receptors were collected from a human patient who received a combined kidney and bone marrow transplant. A share of the T cells may be of graft donor origin.

Concerning this clone: The read gets to within 3 residues of the CDR3 end, and the germline J gene fills in the rest. The chain combines TRBV4-2 with TRBJ1-2; 12 nucleotides align to TRBD1. CDR3 length: 17 amino acids. Looked up from germline, CDR1 is LGHNA and CDR2 is YNFKEQ. CDR3 sequence reads: CASSLPRGQGAPSGYTF. The sequenced part of the CDR3 DNA is TGTGCCAGCAGCCTTCCGAGGGGACAGGGGGCGCCGAGCGGC.

A remark on this clone: Coverage ceases 3 residues before the CDR3 finishes, and the germline J gene fills in the end. The chain has TRBV20-1 and TRBJ1-1, with D tentatively TRBD1 (6 bases). The CDR3 runs 16 residues. Germline V gene data show CDR1 as DFQATT and CDR2 as SNEGSKA (reference sequence). Deletions cut 2 bases from V and 0 bases from J, with 16 bases between. The CDR3 is CSARPTGTHMNTEAFF. The covered CDR3 bases are TGCAGTGCTAGACCTACCGGGACACACATGAACACTGAA.

A word on this clone: The read is 3 residues too short to cover the CDR3 end, so that end is filled in from the germline J gene. The chain joins TRBV19 to TRBJ2-1; 8 bases map to TRBD2. Looked up from germline, CDR1 is LNHDA and CDR2 is SQIVND (reference sequence). V was pared by 3 bases and J by 4 bases, with 11 bases of the junction left unmatched. The CDR3 has 17 residues. CDR3 bases read: TGTGCCAGTAGTATTCGGACTCGGGCGGGAGGTTACAATGAG. Protein: CASSIRTRAGGYNE. The complete CDR3 sequence is CASSIRTRAGGYNEQFF.

In regard to this clone: The read comes to an end 3 residues before the CDR3 does, leaving the germline J gene to fill in the end. V usage is TRBV7-9 and J usage is TRBJ2-5; 7 bases line up with TRBD2. The CDR3 length is 15 residues. Per the germline V gene, CDR1 is SEHNR and CDR2 is FQNEAQ (reference sequence). The junction had 9 bases not matched to a gene; V was cut back by 6 bases and J by 2 bases. CDR3 sequence: CASSRTRRVQETQYF. The part of the CDR3 DNA that was read is TGTGCCAGCAGTAGGACTAGGAGGGTACAAGAGACC.

Regarding this clone: The read halts 3 residues ahead of the CDR3 end, with the missing end drawn from the germline J gene. The chain combines TRBV18 with TRBJ2-3; the D is unclear. The CDR3 covers 14 residues. V was shortened by 3 bases and J by 0 bases, with 7 bases between the two germline ends. Germline assignment: CDR1 KGHSH and CDR2 LQKENI. CDR3 DNA, as far as it was read: TGTGCCAGCTCACCTGGCAGAAGCACAGATACG. It encodes CASSPGRSTDT. The full CDR3 protein reads CASSPGRSTDTQYF.

Note on this clone: The read halts 3 residues ahead of the CDR3 end, with the missing end drawn from the germline J gene. V and J are TRBV18 and TRBJ1-6; D may be TRBD1 (6 bases). Trimming removed 6 bases from V and 0 bases from J, with 24 bases in between. Looked up from germline, CDR1 is KGHSH and CDR2 is LQKENI. CDR3 length equals 20 residues. The CDR3: CASSLRDAYLGGSYNSPLHF. CDR3 DNA (partial): TGTGCCAGCTCGCTCCGGGACGCCTATCTAGGGGGCTCCTATAATTCACCC. The full variable domain, with the rest looked up from reference TRBV18 and TRBJ1-6, is NAGVMQNPRHLVRRRGQEARLRCSPMKGHSHVYWYRQLPEEGLKFMVYLQKENIIDESGMPKERFSAEFPKEGPSILRIQQVVRGDSAAYFCASSLRDAYLGGSYNSPLHFGNGTRLTVT.

For this clone: The missing CDR3 end, 3 residues past where the read stops, is filled in from the germline J gene. The rearrangement uses TRBV10-3 and TRBJ2-7, with a tentative D call TRBD2 (5 bases). The germline V gene has CDR1 ENHRY and CDR2 SYGVKD. The CDR3 is 12 amino acids. Trimming left V 4 bases short and J 3 bases short, with 7 bases between. CDR3 amino acids: CAISGGYYEQYF. The CDR3 DNA, read in part, is TGTGCCATCAGTGGAGGGTACTACGAG.

CDR3 sequence: CASSQRVLAKNIQYF. Partial CDR3 DNA: TGCGCCAGCAGCCAGCGGGTGCTAGCCAAAAACATT. The chain couples TRBV4-1 to TRBJ2-4; TRBD2 is a possible D gene (5 bases). The DNA ends 3 residues before the CDR3 does, and the rest of the CDR3 is filled in from the germline J gene. The germline gives CDR1 MGHRA, CDR2 YSYEKL. The V gene lost 3 bases and the J gene lost 0 bases, with 9 bases spanning the gap. The CDR3 extends over 15 amino acids.

Points on this clone: The sequence runs out 3 residues before the end of the CDR3; the remainder is reconstructed from the germline J gene. The V gene is TRBV20-1, the J gene TRBJ2-1, with 7 positions matching TRBD2. Germline V CDR1 and CDR2: DFQATT, SNEGSKA (reference sequence). The J segment lost 8 bases and the V segment lost 3 bases, leaving 16 bases of the junction unmatched. CDR3 length: 16 residues. The part of the CDR3 DNA that was read is TGCAGTGCTAGCCCGCCCGGGGGGTGGGTTTGGTATGAG. Translating gives CSASPPGGWVWYE. The CDR3, in full, reads CSASPPGGWVWYEQFF.

Of note for this clone: The read ends 3 residues before the CDR3 terminus; that terminus is restored from the germline J gene. V and J are TRBV10-3 and TRBJ1-1; D uncertain. Deletions cut 0 bases from V and 6 bases from J, with 8 bases between. Per the germline V gene, CDR1 is ENHRY and CDR2 is SYGVKD. The CDR3 extends over 13 amino acids. CDR3 loop: CAISESRGAEAFF. The DNA read from the CDR3 is TGTGCCATCAGTGAGTCTCGGGGTGCTGAA.

CDR3: CASSPWRGSYNEQFF. The DNA read from the CDR3 is TGTGCCAGCAGCCCCTGGAGGGGCTCCTACAATGAG. The chain is built from TRBV11-2 and TRBJ2-1, with D possibly TRBD2 on 6 matching bases. The read is 3 residues too short to cover the CDR3 end, so that end is filled in from the germline J gene. Trimming shortened V by 5 bases and J by 0 bases, and 11 bases separated the two germline ends. Germline loops: CDR1 SGHAT, CDR2 FQNNGV. The CDR3 consists of 15 residues.

This clone shows up as medium-sized by frequency. From the germline J gene comes the end of the CDR3, since the read stops 3 residues before it. V and J are TRBV7-9 and TRBJ1-2; unclear D gene. Trimming pared 0 bases from V and 6 bases from J, leaving 5 bases between. CDR1 and CDR2 from the germline V gene are SEHNR and FQNEAQ (reference sequence). The length of the CDR3 is 12 residues. CDR3 DNA (partial): TGTGCCAGCAGCTTAGCGCTAAATGGC. It is translated as CASSLALNG. In full, the CDR3 is CASSLALNGYTF.

Comment on this clone: The read finishes 3 residues shy of the CDR3 end, and the germline J gene is used to complete it. This chain connects TRBV9 to TRBJ2-6, with 7 bases that match TRBD2. This CDR3 has 18 amino acids. Germline assignment: CDR1 SGDLS and CDR2 YYNGEE. V shed 2 bases, J shed 4 bases, and the junction held 12 bases outside the gene matches. The CDR3 region is CASSVSGGLGAGANVLTF. The sequenced part of the CDR3 DNA is TGTGCCAGCAGCGTCTCCGGGGGGTTAGGAGCCGGGGCCAACGTC.

As concerns this clone: The DNA ends 3 residues before the CDR3 does, and the rest of the CDR3 is filled in from the germline J gene. The chain recombines TRBV20-1 with TRBJ2-7; TRBD2 agrees at 8 bases. The germline V gene encodes CDR1 DFQATT and CDR2 SNEGSKA (reference sequence). This CDR3 is 13 amino acids long. V was clipped by 4 bases and J by 3 bases; unmatched bases: 5. The CDR3 bases that were read are TGCAGTGCTAAAGCGGGGGCCGACTACGAG. Amino acids: CSAKAGADYE. The complete CDR3 protein is CSAKAGADYEQYF.

The CDR3 loop is CAWSRHSGLQGDGYTF. The CDR3 bases that were read are TGTGCCTGGAGCAGACATTCGGGCCTCCAGGGGGATGGC. The J gene is TRBJ1-2, the V gene TRBV30; 7 bases are a match to TRBD1. The missing CDR3 end, 3 residues past where the read stops, is filled in from the germline J gene. V shed 3 bases and J 6 bases; nucleotides not matched to a gene: 16. The germline V gene encodes CDR1 GTSNPN and CDR2 SVGIG (reference sequence). The CDR3 runs to 16 residues.

As regards this clone: The read gets to within 3 residues of the CDR3 end, and the germline J gene fills in the rest. This rearrangement joins TRBV7-8 to TRBJ1-2; TRBD1 matches 8 bases. In germline, CDR1 is SGHVS, CDR2 FQNEAQ. This CDR3 is built from 16 residues. J lost 0 bases, V lost 2 bases, and 5 bases had no gene match. The CDR3 bases that were read are TGTGCCAGCAGCTTACGGGCAGGGGGCTCTAACTATGGC. It codes for CASSLRAGGSNYG. The entire CDR3 sequence reads CASSLRAGGSNYGYTF.

Regarding this clone: The read terminates 3 residues ahead of where the CDR3 ends, so the germline J gene completes it. The gene calls are TRBV11-2 and TRBJ2-5, with 10 bases matching TRBD2. The V segment lost 5 bases and the J segment 5 bases; nucleotides outside the gene matches: 8. Germline CDR1 SGHAT, CDR2 FQNNGV. This CDR3 has 15 residues. The CDR3 here is CASSGDLAGAETQYF. CDR3 bases read: TGTGCCAGCAGCGGAGACCTAGCGGGAGCTGAGACC.

As concerns this clone: The read gets to within 3 residues of the CDR3 end, and the germline J gene fills in the rest. This chain connects TRBV18 to TRBJ2-2, with a tentative D call TRBD1 (5 bases). This CDR3 region has 13 residues. The germline V gene encodes CDR1 KGHSH and CDR2 LQKENI. Trimming removed 6 bases at V and 1 base at J, with 6 bases between. The CDR3: CASSTGNTGELFF. CDR3 bases read: TGTGCCAGCTCCACAGGGAACACCGGGGAG.

For this clone: The read terminates 3 residues before the CDR3 end, so the remaining end is supplied by the germline J gene. The V and J genes are TRBV2 and TRBJ2-3, with no clear D. CDR1 SNHLY and CDR2 FYNNEI come from the germline V gene. The CDR3 consists of 14 residues. Trimming left V 6 bases short and J 0 bases short, with 10 bases between. CDR3: CASSPATSTDTQYF. CDR3 DNA, as far as it was read: TGTGCCAGCAGCCCGGCGACAAGCACAGATACG.

CDR3 DNA (partial): TGCAGTGTCCCGACTAGCGGGGTGAAAGAGACC. This translates into CSVPTSGVKET. The whole CDR3 protein reads CSVPTSGVKETQYF. This chain connects TRBV20-1 to TRBJ2-5; 11 nucleotides agree with TRBD2. The CDR3 goes on 3 residues after the read ends, and that part is filled in from the germline J gene. V was clipped by 7 bases and J by 3 bases; unmatched bases: 7. Germline assignment: CDR1 DFQATT and CDR2 SNEGSKA (reference sequence). This CDR3 comprises 14 residues.

Note on this clone: The observed sequence ends 3 residues before the CDR3 terminus, with the missing tail filled in from the germline J gene. The gene calls are TRBV7-2 and TRBJ2-1; no clear D. Germline CDR1 SGHTA, CDR2 FQGNSA. CDR3 length: 13 residues. V was cut by 2 bases and J by 7 bases, with 9 bases left in between. The DNA read from the CDR3 is TGTGCCAGCAGCTTACTAGGATGGAATGAG. It translates to CASSLLGWNE. The full CDR3 protein reads CASSLLGWNEQFF. Using reference TRBV7-2 and TRBJ2-1 for the parts outside the CDR3, the full variable domain is GAGVSQSPSNKVTEKGKDVELRCDPISGHTALYWYRQSLGQGLEFLIYFQGNSAPDKSGLPSDRFSAERTGGSVSTLTIQRTQQEDSAVYLCASSLLGWNEQFFGPGTRLTVL.

With regard to this clone: The CDR3 is cut off 3 residues early in the read; its end comes from the germline J gene. V is TRBV19 and J is TRBJ2-5, with TRBD2 matching over 15 bases. The CDR3 is made up of 16 amino acids. The germline V gene has CDR1 LNHDA and CDR2 SQIVND (reference sequence). V shed 5 bases and J 7 bases; nucleotides not matched to a gene: 8. The CDR3 sequence: CASSQGTSGGSGTQYF. CDR3 bases read: TGTGCCAGTAGTCAGGGGACTAGCGGGGGGTCCGGGACC.

A word on this clone: The sequence runs out 3 residues before the end of the CDR3; the remainder is reconstructed from the germline J gene. The V and J genes are TRBV29-1 and TRBJ1-2; TRBD1 is a possible D gene (5 bases). Germline values: CDR1 SQVTM, CDR2 ANQGSEA. Trimming pared 7 bases from V and 6 bases from J, leaving 18 bases between. The CDR3 extends over 13 amino acids. The sequenced CDR3 bases are TGCAGCGGGGGAAAGGGGCTGATGGATGGC. Amino acids: CSGGKGLMDG. The full-length CDR3 reads as CSGGKGLMDGYTF.

Remarks on this clone: The read terminates 3 residues before the CDR3 end, so the remaining end is supplied by the germline J gene. The genes are TRBV7-9 and TRBJ2-3; the match to TRBD1 covers 11 bases. Looked up from germline, CDR1 is SEHNR and CDR2 is FQNEAQ (reference sequence). J gave up 5 bases and V 8 bases, and 9 bases lay outside the gene matches. This CDR3 is built from 15 residues. This chain's CDR3 is CASLPRDRGRDTQYF. The sequenced CDR3 bases are TGTGCCAGCCTTCCCCGGGACAGGGGGAGAGATACG.

Notes on this clone: The read terminates 3 residues before the CDR3 end, so the remaining end is supplied by the germline J gene. The chain carries TRBV5-1 and TRBJ2-7, with 7 positions matching TRBD1. V was clipped by 2 bases and J by 1 base; unmatched bases: 6. The CDR3 length is 15 residues. Germline loops: CDR1 SGHRS, CDR2 YFSETQ. CDR3 in amino acids: CASSFRTGPSYEQYF. CDR3 bases read: TGCGCCAGCAGCTTCAGGACAGGACCATCCTACGAG.

The CDR3 loop is CSARETGAGEYGYTF. Partial CDR3 DNA: TGCAGTGCTAGGGAGACAGGGGCCGGAGAGTATGGC. V and J are TRBV20-1 and TRBJ1-2, with 8 bases fitting TRBD1. Read data end 3 residues before the CDR3 end; the end is taken from the germline J gene. Unmatched junction bases numbered 11, after V lost 3 bases and J lost 5 bases. Germline CDR1 reads DFQATT; CDR2 reads SNEGSKA (reference sequence). CDR3 length equals 15 residues.